These 30 T cell receptor beta chains were sequenced from one sample in a study of patients and donors after allogeneic stem cell transplantation. TCRdb ran MiXCR on the RT-PCR reads and lists one entry per CDR3 protein. The table includes approximately 200,000 distinct CDR3 sequences, less than 45% detected once. Sequencing used blood, either unsorted or a sorted T cell fraction (not recorded which). The receptors come from a human donor who was either an allogeneic HSCT recipient or a stem cell or donor lymphocyte infusion donor (not recorded which). It is not recorded whose cells these are; they may come from a transplant donor.

This clonotype occurred a few times. The rearrangement uses TRBV4-2 and TRBJ1-2; D remains ambiguous. The CDR3 runs 15 residues. The V and J ends lost 0 bases and 2 bases respectively, with 10 bases between them. Germline-derived CDR1 and CDR2 are LGHNA and YNFKEQ. The CDR3 coding sequence is TGTGCCAGCAGCCAAGAAGAGGCGACGAACTATGGCTACACCTTC. Translated, it gives CASSQEEATNYGYTF.

The DNA of the CDR3 is TGTGCCAGCAGATTAGCGGGAGTCCACGAGCAGTACTTC. It encodes CASRLAGVHEQYF. This sequence joins TRBV27 and TRBJ2-7; 9 positions match TRBD2. The germline V gene has CDR1 MNHEY and CDR2 SMNVEV (reference sequence). Germline trimming cut 6 bases from V and 5 bases from J; bases unmatched to any gene: 5. The CDR3 spans 13 residues.

This clonotype was detected a few times. The rearrangement joins TRBV6-6 to TRBJ1-1; D call uncertain. Germline assignment: CDR1 MNHNY and CDR2 SVGAGI (reference sequence). V was trimmed by 2 bases and J by 5 bases, leaving 6 bases between them. This CDR3 spans 12 amino acids. The CDR3 protein is CASSYGLTEAFF. The CDR3 coding sequence is TGTGCCAGCAGTTACGGTTTAACTGAAGCTTTCTTT.

The rearrangement joins TRBV20-1 to TRBJ2-2, with D possibly matching TRBD1 (5 bases). This CDR3 is 13 amino acids long. The V gene lost 4 bases and the J gene lost 1 base, with 7 bases spanning the gap. Germline V gives CDR1 DFQATT, CDR2 SNEGSKA (reference sequence). As DNA, the CDR3 is TGCAGTGCTATGGGGCGGAACACCGGGGAGCTGTTTTTT. It specifies CSAMGRNTGELFF.

The chain employs TRBV20-1 and TRBJ2-1; 10 bases agree with TRBD2. The CDR3 contains 14 residues. The germline V gene has CDR1 DFQATT and CDR2 SNEGSKA (reference sequence). V shed 3 bases and J 2 bases; nucleotides not matched to a gene: 1. The CDR3 region has the DNA TGCAGTGCTAGCCTAGCGGGAGCCTACAATGAGCAGTTCTTC. The encoded protein is CSASLAGAYNEQFF.

The chain employs TRBV7-2 and TRBJ1-1; D gene uncertain. The V gene lost 6 bases and the J gene lost 4 bases, with 15 bases spanning the gap. CDR1 and CDR2 from the germline V gene are SGHTA and FQGNSA. The length of the CDR3 is 14 residues. In DNA, the CDR3 is TGTGCCAGCAGTTACCTCACCGAGAGCACTGAAGCTTTCTTT. Translated, it gives CASSYLTESTEAFF. The variable domain in full, completed from reference TRBV7-2 and TRBJ1-1, reads GAGVSQSPSNKVTEKGKDVELRCDPISGHTALYWYRQSLGQGLEFLIYFQGNSAPDKSGLPSDRFSAERTGGSVSTLTIQRTQQEDSAVYLCASSYLTESTEAFFGQGTRLTVV.

The chain carries TRBV5-6 and TRBJ2-1; 10 nucleotides match TRBD2. The trim removed 2 bases at V and 9 bases at J, leaving 5 bases unmatched. Germline lookup yields CDR1 SGHDT and CDR2 YYEEEE. The CDR3 has 14 amino acids. CDR3 sequence reads: CASSLAGGPREQFF. CDR3 bases: TGTGCCAGCAGCTTAGCGGGAGGGCCCCGTGAGCAGTTCTTC.

The J gene is TRBJ1-2, the V gene TRBV19; 8 bases match TRBD1. CDR3 size: 15 residues. V shed 2 bases, J shed 5 bases, and the junction held 7 bases outside the gene matches. CDR1 LNHDA and CDR2 SQIVND come from the germline V gene (reference sequence). The CDR3 is CASSIPDRATYGYTF. CDR3 sequence (DNA): TGTGCCAGTAGTATACCGGACAGGGCGACTTATGGCTACACCTTC.

The chain has TRBV10-3 and TRBJ2-1; 9 nucleotides agree with TRBD2. The trim removed 7 bases at V and 6 bases at J, leaving 13 bases unmatched. The germline CDR1 and CDR2 sequences are ENHRY and SYGVKD. The length of the CDR3 is 16 residues. The CDR3 region has the DNA TGTGCCATCAATTCGAGGGCGGGAGGGTTTCTCAATGAGCAGTTCTTC. Encoded protein: CAINSRAGGFLNEQFF.

This clonotype has just a few counts. The chain recombines TRBV5-5 with TRBJ2-3, with 10 bases that match TRBD2. V lost 0 bases to trimming and J lost 8 bases; unmatched junction nucleotides: 6. The CDR3 has 15 residues. Germline V gene lookup returns CDR1 SGHKS and CDR2 YYEKEE (reference sequence). In DNA form, the CDR3 reads TGTGCCAGCAGCTTGGCCACTAGCGGGAAGGTTACGCAGTATTTT. Translating it yields CASSLATSGKVTQYF.

This clonotype has just a few counts. This chain's CDR3 is CASSVQGSSNYGYTF. The CDR3 DNA sequence: TGTGCCAGCAGCGTACAGGGGTCGTCTAACTATGGCTACACCTTC. V and J are TRBV9 and TRBJ1-2; TRBD1 is a possible D gene (6 bases). Trimming left V 1 base short and J 0 bases short, with 10 bases between. The CDR3 covers 15 residues. CDR1 is SGDLS, CDR2 YYNGEE, per germline.

The J gene is TRBJ2-7, the V gene TRBV24-1; no clear D. The CDR3 is 15 amino acids. The germline CDR1 and CDR2 sequences are KGHDR and SFDVKD. Trimming left V 2 bases short and J 3 bases short, with 13 bases between. The CDR3 region is CATSDSAASSYEQYF. CDR3 coding DNA: TGTGCCACCAGTGATTCGGCGGCTAGTAGCTACGAGCAGTACTTC.

The genes are TRBV18 and TRBJ1-6, with D unclear. The CDR3 runs to 12 residues. V was pared by 1 base and J by 16 bases, with 11 bases between. In germline, CDR1 is KGHSH, CDR2 LQKENI. The CDR3 coding sequence is TGTGCCAGCTCACCACGTCCAGGAATGCTCCACTTT. It yields the protein CASSPRPGMLHF.

V gene TRBV15 combines with J gene TRBJ1-1, with TRBD1 matching 8 bases. The junction had 7 bases not matched to a gene; V was cut back by 0 bases and J by 4 bases. Germline V lookup: CDR1 LNHNV, CDR2 YYDKDF (reference sequence). The CDR3 length is 16 residues. Here the CDR3 DNA reads TGTGCCACCAGCAGAGATCGAGGACAGGGCGCCACTGAAGCTTTCTTT. Its translation: CATSRDRGQGATEAFF.

The chain has TRBV7-2 and TRBJ2-3; D could derive from TRBD1 or TRBD2 (5 bases each). Per the germline V gene, CDR1 is SGHTA and CDR2 is FQGNSA. The CDR3 has 16 amino acids. The V end was cut by 3 bases, the J end by 0 bases, with 13 bases between. This CDR3 is CASSFGTAPSTDTQYF. As DNA, the CDR3 is TGTGCCAGCAGCTTCGGGACGGCCCCTAGCACAGATACGCAGTATTTT.

V usage is TRBV15 and J usage is TRBJ2-4, with 11 bases aligning to TRBD2. Germline CDR1 LNHNV, CDR2 YYDKDF (reference sequence). The CDR3 has 15 amino acids. The trim removed 3 bases at V and 6 bases at J, leaving 4 bases unmatched. CDR3 amino acids: CATSRDGTSGNIQYF. The CDR3 bases are TGTGCCACCAGCAGGGACGGGACTAGCGGAAACATTCAGTACTTC.

The rearrangement links TRBV2 to TRBJ2-2; 9 nucleotides agree with TRBD1. This CDR3 comprises 16 residues. Germline loops: CDR1 SNHLY, CDR2 FYNNEI. J was trimmed by 6 bases and V by 6 bases; bases with no gene match: 11. The DNA of the CDR3 is TGTGCCAGCAGCGTCCTTACAGGGGGCGATCCCGGGGAGCTGTTTTTT. Residues: CASSVLTGGDPGELFF.

The gene calls are TRBV10-3 and TRBJ2-1; D is unclear. The CDR3 consists of 15 residues. Germline V CDR1 and CDR2: ENHRY, SYGVKD. V shed 4 bases and J shed 0 bases, with 10 bases lying between them. CDR3 nucleotides: TGTGCCATCAGTGTCCCCATCCGCTCCTACAATGAGCAGTTCTTC. This sequence encodes CAISVPIRSYNEQFF.

This clonotype was seen just once. The chain links TRBV12-3 or TRBV12-4 to TRBJ2-7, with TRBD2 matching over 12 bases. The CDR3 totals 16 residues. With 5 bases clipped from V and 6 bases from J, the junction kept 11 bases outside the gene matches. CDR3 loop: CASSRLAGVFLTEQYF. The CDR3 nucleotides are TGTGCCAGCAGTCGACTAGCGGGAGTTTTTTTAACCGAGCAGTACTTC.

Comments on this clonotype: The junction departs from the called germline gene at one end, perhaps through a read error. J is TRBJ2-7 and V is TRBV12-3 or TRBV12-4; possible D gene TRBD1, 5 bases. The CDR3 contains 13 residues. The CDR3 coding sequence is TGTGCCAGCACCGCCTTGCGAAGGGGATTCCTAGACTTC. Protein: CASTALRRGFLDF.

The gene calls are TRBV15 and TRBJ2-7, with 8 bases that match TRBD2. Germline-derived CDR1 and CDR2 are LNHNV and YYDKDF (reference sequence). Unmatched junction bases numbered 2, after V lost 1 base and J lost 3 bases. The CDR3 is 14 residues long. The CDR3 nucleotides read TGTGCCACCAGCAGAGGAGCGGGAGTCTACGAGCAGTACTTC. The encoded protein is CATSRGAGVYEQYF. The full variable domain, in which reference TRBV15 and TRBJ2-7 provide the parts outside the CDR3, is DAMVIQNPRYQVTQFGKPVTLSCSQTLNHNVMYWYQQKSSQAPKLLFHYYDKDFNNEADTPDNFQSRRPNTSFCFLDIRSPGLGDTAMYLCATSRGAGVYEQYFGPGTRLTVT.

The rearrangement joins TRBV4-2 to TRBJ1-1; 12 nucleotides line up with TRBD1. The V and J ends lost 1 base and 10 bases, in that order; junction bases with no gene match: 7. Per germline, CDR1 LGHNA and CDR2 YNFKEQ. The CDR3 has 15 residues. This CDR3 is CASSQATRDRGLAFF. CDR3 in DNA: TGTGCCAGCAGCCAAGCCACCCGGGACAGGGGGCTAGCTTTCTTT.

The chain employs TRBV12-3 or TRBV12-4 and TRBJ1-1; D might be TRBD1 (6 bases). The length of the CDR3 is 14 residues. V lost 7 bases and J 4 bases, leaving 16 bases between the germline ends. CDR3 loop: CASTEGQGSTEAFF. CDR3 bases: TGTGCCAGCACCGAGGGGCAGGGGAGCACTGAAGCTTTCTTT.

This clonotype occurred a few times. This chain uses TRBV2 with TRBJ2-1; 11 positions match TRBD2. Unmatched junction bases numbered 4, after V lost 5 bases and J lost 7 bases. Germline V gene lookup returns CDR1 SNHLY and CDR2 FYNNEI. The CDR3 length is 14 residues. CDR3 coding DNA: TGTGCCAGCAGTTCCAGACTAGCGGGAAATGAGCAGTTCTTC. Translating it yields CASSSRLAGNEQFF.

CDR3 coding DNA: TGTGCCAGCAGCCAAGCCCTCGGGCCACCAATGGAAGATACGCAGTATTTT. It specifies CASSQALGPPMEDTQYF. V usage is TRBV6-5 and J usage is TRBJ2-3; D unresolved. Looked up from germline, CDR1 is MNHEY and CDR2 is SVGAGI. CDR3 length: 17 amino acids. Trimming removed 6 bases at V and 5 bases at J, with 24 bases between.

The table lists this clonotype with many counts. This chain uses TRBV7-9 with TRBJ1-5; 7 nucleotides line up with TRBD1. CDR1 is SEHNR, CDR2 FQNEAQ, per germline (reference sequence). The trim removed 6 bases at V and 5 bases at J, leaving 4 bases unmatched. This CDR3 has 13 amino acids. In nucleotides, the CDR3 is TGTGCCAGCAGTCCTCAGGGGGATCAGCCCCAGCATTTT. Translating it yields CASSPQGDQPQHF.

This clonotype was picked up many times. V is TRBV4-2 and J is TRBJ2-2; no reliable D call. The CDR3 is 15 amino acids. Trimming removed 0 bases at V and 3 bases at J, with 8 bases between. Germline V gene lookup returns CDR1 LGHNA and CDR2 YNFKEQ. The CDR3 loop is CASSQDQLDTGELFF. The DNA of the CDR3 is TGTGCCAGCAGCCAAGATCAACTTGACACCGGGGAGCTGTTTTTT.

The rearrangement links TRBV4-3 to TRBJ2-5; 8 nucleotides line up with TRBD2. Germline loops: CDR1 LGHNA, CDR2 YSLEER. This CDR3 comprises 18 residues. V was clipped by 0 bases and J by 0 bases; unmatched bases: 9. The CDR3 region is CASSQETSGTTYQETQYF. CDR3 in DNA: TGCGCCAGCAGCCAAGAAACTAGCGGAACTACGTACCAAGAGACCCAGTACTTC.

The V gene is TRBV12-3 or TRBV12-4, the J gene TRBJ1-4, with 7 bases aligning to TRBD1. The J segment lost 0 bases and the V segment lost 6 bases, leaving 4 bases of the junction unmatched. The CDR3 is made up of 15 amino acids. In nucleotides, the CDR3 is TGTGCCAGCAGCGACAGGGTGGCAACTAATGAAAAACTGTTTTTT. Protein product: CASSDRVATNEKLFF.

This clonotype was seen a handful of times. The V gene is TRBV3-1, the J gene TRBJ1-1, with D uncertain. Trimming shortened V by 3 bases and J by 2 bases, and 10 bases separated the two germline ends. The CDR3 extends over 14 amino acids. The germline gives CDR1 LGHDT, CDR2 YNNKEL (reference sequence). Here the CDR3 reads CASSHLAHNTEAFF. The CDR3 DNA sequence: TGTGCCAGCAGCCACCTGGCTCACAACACTGAAGCTTTCTTT.